A single sample is the source of the 19 T cell receptor beta chains below, sequenced in a study of blood T cell repertoires in COVID-19. Data came from immunoSEQ multiplex PCR; TCRdb stores just in-frame clones and leaves some out. The sample has around 65,000 clones, 80% to 85% seen once. The material sequenced was peripheral blood. The receptors shown here come from an elderly man with acute or convalescent COVID-19.

The chain employs TRBV30 and TRBJ1-2, with D perhaps matching TRBD1 (6 bases). Germline CDR1 GTSNPN, CDR2 SVGIG (reference sequence). This CDR3 has 11 amino acids. V lost 2 bases and J 7 bases, leaving 8 bases between the germline ends. CDR3 loop: CAWSRGGGYTF. The CDR3 coding sequence is TGTGCCTGGAGTAGGGGGGGTGGCTACACCTTC.

This rearrangement joins TRBV7-9 to TRBJ1-2; the D is unclear. Trimming took 1 base from V and 7 from J, leaving 10 bases between them. From germline, CDR1 is SEHNR and CDR2 FQNEAQ (reference sequence). CDR3 length: 13 residues. The DNA for the CDR3 is TGTGCCAGCAGCTTAGTCCCGGGAAGTGGCTACACCTTC. Amino acids: CASSLVPGSGYTF.

The CDR3 sequence: CASSTPHRGNEKLFF. CDR3 bases: TGTGCCAGTAGTACCCCCCACAGGGGGAACGAAAAACTGTTTTTT. This rearrangement joins TRBV19 to TRBJ1-4; TRBD1 matches 8 bases. Per germline, CDR1 LNHDA and CDR2 SQIVND (reference sequence). The CDR3 length is 15 residues. V trimming: 4 bases; J trimming: 8 bases; junction bases outside the gene matches: 9.

This clone occurred once. The chain has TRBV2 and TRBJ2-5, with 9 positions matching TRBD2. CDR1 is SNHLY and CDR2 is FYNNEI in the germline V gene. The CDR3 covers 15 residues. Trimming took 3 bases from V and 6 from J; bases not matched to a gene: 8. The CDR3 sequence: CASSDSREGTKTQYF. The CDR3 nucleotides read TGTGCCAGCAGTGATTCGCGGGAGGGCACGAAGACCCAGTACTTC.

This chain links TRBV21-1 with TRBJ1-1; TRBD1 is the table's D call and was not checked against the DNA. TRBV21-1 is assigned pseudogene status. The CDR3 extends over 16 amino acids. CDR3 coding DNA: TGTGCCAGCAGCAAAATGTTTGGACAGATTTTCACTGAAGCTTTCTTT. Encoded protein: CASSKMFGQIFTEAFF.

V usage is TRBV2 and J usage is TRBJ1-5; D is undetermined. There are 14 residues in the CDR3. Germline lookup yields CDR1 SNHLY and CDR2 FYNNEI. Trimming removed 3 bases from V and 0 bases from J, with 6 bases in between. The CDR3: CASSDRFSNQPQHF. The CDR3 DNA follows: TGTGCCAGCAGTGACAGATTTAGCAATCAGCCCCAGCATTTT.

This sequence joins TRBV7-9 and TRBJ2-7; perhaps TRBD2 as D (6 bases). The V end was cut by 5 bases, the J end by 11 bases, with 16 bases between. This CDR3 spans 12 amino acids. Germline CDR1 and CDR2: SEHNR and FQNEAQ (reference sequence). The CDR3 protein is CASSDPGRREYF. The DNA for the CDR3 is TGTGCCAGCAGCGATCCGGGCAGGAGGGAGTACTTC.

The chain employs TRBV19 and TRBJ1-2, with 7 bases identical to TRBD1. This CDR3 is 17 amino acids long. Germline V gives CDR1 LNHDA, CDR2 SQIVND (reference sequence). Trimming took 4 bases from V and 1 from J; bases not matched to a gene: 12. The CDR3 loop reads CASSRRRDSSINYGYTF. The DNA for the CDR3 is TGTGCCAGTAGTAGGCGCCGGGACAGCAGCATTAACTATGGCTACACCTTC. Combining the CDR3 with reference TRBV19 and TRBJ1-2 gives the whole variable domain DGGITQSPKYLFRKEGQNVTLSCEQNLNHDAMYWYRQDPGQGLRLIYYSQIVNDFQKGDIAEGYSVSREKKESFPLTVTSAQKNPTAFYLCASSRRRDSSINYGYTFGSGTRLTVV.

This rearrangement joins TRBV5-1 to TRBJ2-1, with 7 nucleotides matching TRBD2. J gave up 9 bases and V 4 bases, and 4 bases lay outside the gene matches. The CDR3 has 12 residues. The germline gives CDR1 SGHRS, CDR2 YFSETQ. The CDR3 spells CASSPGLLEQFF. The CDR3 DNA reads TGCGCCAGCAGCCCGGGACTACTTGAGCAGTTCTTC.

The chain has TRBV5-1 and TRBJ2-6; D ambiguous. The V and J ends lost 0 bases and 1 base respectively, with 2 bases between them. Germline V lookup: CDR1 SGHRS, CDR2 YFSETQ. The CDR3 is 14 residues long. As DNA, the CDR3 is TGCGCCAGCAGCTTGGCTTCTGGGGCCAACGTCCTGACTTTC. This encodes CASSLASGANVLTF.

The CDR3 protein is CASSYLRGNTEAFF. CDR3 sequence (DNA): TGTGCCAGCAGTTACTTAAGGGGCAACACTGAAGCTTTCTTT. The chain employs TRBV6-2 or TRBV6-3 and TRBJ1-1, with TRBD1 as a possible D gene (5 bases). V was trimmed by 1 base and J by 2 bases, leaving 8 bases between them. Germline assignment: CDR1 MNHEY and CDR2 SVGEGT. The CDR3 loop spans 14 amino acids.

The chain carries TRBV5-4 and TRBJ2-2; D gene ambiguous. V was pared by 2 bases and J by 6 bases, with 11 bases between. The CDR3 has 14 amino acids. Germline CDR1 is SGHNT and CDR2 is YYREEE (reference sequence). The CDR3 is CASSFQTSPGELFF. CDR3 nucleotides: TGTGCCAGCAGCTTCCAGACATCACCCGGGGAGCTGTTTTTT. Combining the CDR3 with reference TRBV5-4 and TRBJ2-2 gives the whole variable domain ETGVTQSPTHLIKTRGQQVTLRCSSQSGHNTVSWYQQALGQGPQFIFQYYREEENGRGNFPPRFSGLQFPNYSSELNVNALELDDSALYLCASSFQTSPGELFFGEGSRLTVL.

The chain couples TRBV11-2 to TRBJ2-1; maybe TRBD2 (5 bases). This CDR3 is 13 amino acids long. Trimming removed 5 bases from V and 10 bases from J, with 15 bases in between. From germline, CDR1 is SGHAT and CDR2 FQNNGV. DNA of the CDR3: TGTGCCAGCAGCCCCGGATGGAGGATGGAGCAGTTCTTC. It translates to CASSPGWRMEQFF.

CDR3 nucleotide sequence: TGTGCCACCCAAAAATCAACAGGGGAGGCTGAAGCTTTCTTT. Translated, it gives CATQKSTGEAEAFF. The chain is built from TRBV6-6 and TRBJ1-1; 7 bases align to TRBD1. CDR1 is MNHNY, CDR2 SVGAGI, per germline (reference sequence). The CDR3 spans 14 residues. J gave up 6 bases and V 10 bases, and 14 bases lay outside the gene matches.

This clone appeared a few times. The rearrangement links TRBV18 to TRBJ2-1, with TRBD2 matching over 12 bases. V shed 0 bases, J shed 2 bases, and the junction held 5 bases outside the gene matches. The germline V gene has CDR1 KGHSH and CDR2 LQKENI. The CDR3 runs to 18 residues. CDR3 bases: TGTGCCAGCTCACCACCGGTCGGACTAGCGGGAACCTACAATGAGCAGTTCTTC. This encodes CASSPPVGLAGTYNEQFF.

V gene TRBV12-3 or TRBV12-4 combines with J gene TRBJ2-5, with D maybe TRBD2 (5 bases). V lost 5 bases and J 9 bases, leaving 16 bases between the germline ends. The length of the CDR3 is 13 residues. CDR3 protein: CASSRRTDAAQYF. As DNA, the CDR3 is TGTGCCAGCAGTCGTCGGACTGACGCGGCCCAGTACTTC.

The chain employs TRBV6-2 or TRBV6-3 and TRBJ2-7, with 7 bases lining up with TRBD2. Germline values: CDR1 MNHEY, CDR2 SVGEGT. CDR3 size: 15 residues. V lost 2 bases, J lost 3 bases, and 7 bases stayed unmatched. This chain's CDR3 is CASSYGQTSSYEQYF. The CDR3 DNA reads as TGTGCCAGCAGTTACGGCCAGACTAGCAGCTACGAGCAGTACTTC.

This sequence joins TRBV18 and TRBJ1-3; D ambiguous. The CDR3 runs to 15 residues. The V end lost 6 bases, the J end lost 0 bases, and 12 bases lay between the germline ends. From germline, CDR1 is KGHSH and CDR2 LQKENI. The CDR3 loop reads CASSDMSSSGNTIYF. CDR3 DNA: TGTGCCAGCTCTGACATGTCCTCCTCTGGAAACACCATATATTTT.

J is TRBJ2-3 and V is TRBV5-1; no clear D gene. The CDR3 totals 14 residues. Germline V lookup: CDR1 SGHRS, CDR2 YFSETQ. V was clipped by 0 bases and J by 4 bases, with 9 bases between them. The CDR3 DNA reads TGCGCCAGCAGCTTGGCTTTAGCCTCAGATACGCAGTATTTT. Its protein is CASSLALASDTQYF.